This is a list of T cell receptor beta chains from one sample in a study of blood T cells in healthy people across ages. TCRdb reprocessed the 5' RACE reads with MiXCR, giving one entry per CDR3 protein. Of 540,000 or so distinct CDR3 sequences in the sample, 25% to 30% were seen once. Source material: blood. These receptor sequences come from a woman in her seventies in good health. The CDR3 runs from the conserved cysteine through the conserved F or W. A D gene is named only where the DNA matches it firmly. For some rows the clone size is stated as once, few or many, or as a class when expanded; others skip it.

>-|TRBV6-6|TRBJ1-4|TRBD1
CASGGGRDEKLFF
TGTGCCAGCGGAGGGGGCAGGGATGAAAAACTGTTTTTT
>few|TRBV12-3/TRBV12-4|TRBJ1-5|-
CASSPQAHQPQHF
TGTGCCAGCAGTCCCCAGGCCCATCAGCCCCAGCATTTT
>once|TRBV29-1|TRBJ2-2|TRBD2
CSVRGGGNTGELFF
TGCAGCGTACGGGGGGGAGGGAACACCGGGGAGCTGTTTTTT
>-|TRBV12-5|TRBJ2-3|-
CASGSRTDTQYF
TGTGCTAGTGGCTCACGCACAGATACGCAGTATTTT
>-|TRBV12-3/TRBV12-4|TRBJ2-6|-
CASSLLQRSRANVLTF
TGTGCCAGCAGTTTATTACAACGGTCGAGGGCCAACGTCCTGACTTTC
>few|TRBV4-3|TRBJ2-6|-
CASSQVTRSSGANVLTF
TGCGCCAGCAGCCAAGTCACCCGGAGCTCTGGGGCCAACGTCCTGACTTTC
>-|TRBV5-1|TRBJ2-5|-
CASSSGTPSNQETQYF
TGCGCCAGCAGCTCCGGAACACCTTCGAATCAGGAGACCCAGTACTTC
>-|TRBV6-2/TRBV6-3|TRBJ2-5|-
CASSYTLTQETQYF
TGTGCCAGCAGTTATACACTCACCCAAGAGACCCAGTACTTC
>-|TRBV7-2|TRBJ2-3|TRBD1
CASSLFAQGEADTQYF
TGTGCCAGCAGCTTATTCGCACAGGGGGAGGCTGATACGCAGTATTTT
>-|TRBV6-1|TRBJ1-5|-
CASSEGPPGPQHF
TGTGCCAGCAGTGAAGGGCCACCTGGGCCCCAGCATTTT
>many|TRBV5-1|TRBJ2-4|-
CASSLQQGASKNIQYF
TGCGCCAGCAGCTTACAACAGGGTGCGTCCAAAAACATTCAGTACTTC
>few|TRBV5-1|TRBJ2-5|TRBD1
CASKRGTGLETQYF
TGCGCCAGCAAGCGCGGGACAGGTTTGGAGACCCAGTACTTC
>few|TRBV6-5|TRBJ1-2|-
CASSYLRAGDYGYTF
TGTGCCAGCAGTTACCTTCGGGCAGGGGACTATGGCTACACCTTC
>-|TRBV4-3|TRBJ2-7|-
CASSQVQDYSYEQYF
TGCGCCAGCAGCCAAGTACAAGACTACTCCTACGAGCAGTACTTC
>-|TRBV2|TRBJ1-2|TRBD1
CAGQPRQGYGYTF
TGTGCCGGCCAACCGAGACAGGGATATGGCTACACCTTC
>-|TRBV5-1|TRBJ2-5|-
CASSFQGMGETQYF
TGCGCCAGCAGCTTCCAGGGGATGGGAGAGACCCAGTACTTC
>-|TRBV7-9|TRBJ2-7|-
CASRLEGYEQYF
TGTGCCAGCAGGTTAGAGGGCTACGAGCAGTACTTC
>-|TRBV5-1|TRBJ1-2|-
CASSFDRGGSNGYTF
TGCGCCAGCAGCTTCGACCGGGGGGGGAGTAATGGCTACACCTTC
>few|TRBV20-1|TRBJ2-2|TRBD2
CSARDSQAGGTGELFF
TGCAGTGCTAGAGATTCCCAGGCGGGGGGCACCGGGGAGCTGTTTTTT
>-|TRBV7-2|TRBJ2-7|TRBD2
CASSLASLAGNYEQYF
TGTGCCAGCAGCTTAGCGAGTCTAGCGGGAAACTACGAGCAGTACTTC
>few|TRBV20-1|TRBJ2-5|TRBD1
CSAAGSGGETQYF
TGCAGTGCTGCGGGCTCAGGGGGCGAGACCCAGTACTTC
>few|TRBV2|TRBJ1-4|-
CASSETGALEKLFF
TGTGCCAGCAGTGAAACAGGAGCGTTAGAAAAACTGTTTTTT
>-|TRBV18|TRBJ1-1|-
CASSRAQGGTEAFF
TGTGCCAGCTCAAGGGCGCAGGGCGGCACTGAAGCTTTCTTT
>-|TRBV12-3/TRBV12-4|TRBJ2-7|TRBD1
CASSGTGSPYEQYF
TGTGCCAGCAGTGGGACAGGGTCCCCCTACGAGCAGTACTTC
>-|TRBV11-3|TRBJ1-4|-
CASSLTAGLSEKLFF
TGTGCCAGCAGCTTAACGGCGGGGCTCAGTGAAAAACTGTTTTTT
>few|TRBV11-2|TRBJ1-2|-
CASSSRGSLEGGYTF
TGTGCCAGCAGCTCCCGAGGGTCTTTAGAGGGTGGCTACACCTTC
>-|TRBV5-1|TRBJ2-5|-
CASSPGRGREETQYF
TGCGCCAGCAGCCCGGGGCGAGGCAGAGAAGAGACCCAGTACTTC
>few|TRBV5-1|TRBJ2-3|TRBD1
CASSLAQGANPDTQYF
TGCGCCAGCAGCTTGGCCCAGGGGGCGAATCCAGATACGCAGTATTTT
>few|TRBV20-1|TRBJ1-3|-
CSARRLLSGNTIYF
TGCAGTGCTAGAAGGCTGCTCTCTGGAAACACCATATATTTT
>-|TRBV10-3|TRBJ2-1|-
CAISAPSTGSSYNEQFF
TGTGCCATCAGTGCCCCCTCGACGGGGAGCTCCTACAATGAGCAGTTCTTC
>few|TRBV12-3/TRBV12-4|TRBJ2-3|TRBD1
CASTDRGYTDTQYF
TGTGCCAGCACCGACAGGGGCTACACAGATACGCAGTATTTT
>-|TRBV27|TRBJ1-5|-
CASSPGWRQPQHF
TGTGCCAGCAGCCCGGGGTGGCGGCAGCCCCAGCATTTT
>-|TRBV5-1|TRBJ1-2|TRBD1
CASSSGQGIRNGYTF
TGCGCCAGCAGCTCAGGACAGGGAATTCGGAATGGCTACACCTTC
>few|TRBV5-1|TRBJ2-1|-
CASSFAGARVDEQFF
TGCGCCAGCAGCTTCGCAGGGGCGCGGGTAGATGAGCAGTTCTTC
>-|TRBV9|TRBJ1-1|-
CASRQIDWNTEAFF
TGTGCCAGTCGACAGATCGACTGGAACACTGAAGCTTTCTTT
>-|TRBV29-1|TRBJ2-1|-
CSGDWGMDEQFF
TGCAGCGGGGACTGGGGAATGGATGAGCAGTTCTTC
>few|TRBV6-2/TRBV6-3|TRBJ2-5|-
CASRFSRTDQETQYF
TGTGCCAGCAGATTTTCTAGGACGGATCAAGAGACCCAGTACTTC
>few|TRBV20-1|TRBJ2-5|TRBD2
CSARNSGGAGETQYF
TGCAGTGCTAGAAATAGCGGGGGAGCTGGAGAGACCCAGTACTTC
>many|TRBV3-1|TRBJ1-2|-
CASSQENYGYTF
TGTGCCAGCAGCCAGGAAAACTATGGCTACACCTTC
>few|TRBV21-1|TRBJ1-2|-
CASSKGIGARNYGYTF
TGTGCCAGCAGCAAAGGAATCGGGGCCCGAAACTATGGCTACACCTTC
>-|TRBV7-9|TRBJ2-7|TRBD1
CASSGDSSSYEQYF
TGTGCCAGCAGCGGGGACAGTTCCTCCTACGAGCAGTACTTC
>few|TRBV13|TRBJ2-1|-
CASSPRRVSSYNEQFF
TGTGCCAGCAGCCCCCGACGGGTGAGCTCCTACAATGAGCAGTTCTTC
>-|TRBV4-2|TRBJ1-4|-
CASSREGGRSNEKLFF
TGTGCCAGCAGCCGAGAAGGAGGACGGAGTAATGAAAAACTGTTTTTT
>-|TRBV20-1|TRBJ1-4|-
CSASGGANSLNEKLFF
TGCAGTGCTAGTGGGGGGGCGAATTCCCTTAATGAAAAACTGTTTTTT
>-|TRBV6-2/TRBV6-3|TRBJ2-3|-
CASSYSFPTDTQYF
TGTGCCAGCAGTTACTCGTTCCCCACAGATACGCAGTATTTT
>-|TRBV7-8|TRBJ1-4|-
CASSPNSGPKQRQNEKLFF
TGTGCCAGCAGCCCCAACTCGGGCCCAAAACAGAGACAGAATGAAAAACTGTTTTTT
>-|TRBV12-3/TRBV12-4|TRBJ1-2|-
CASSLARILGYTF
TGTGCCAGCAGTTTAGCTAGGATCCTTGGCTACACCTTC
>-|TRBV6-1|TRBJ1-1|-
CASLQGNTEAFF
TGTGCCAGCCTACAGGGGAACACTGAAGCTTTCTTT
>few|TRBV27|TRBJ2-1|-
CASSLSRALRSYNEQFF
TGTGCCAGCAGTTTAAGTCGGGCCCTCCGCTCCTACAATGAGCAGTTCTTC
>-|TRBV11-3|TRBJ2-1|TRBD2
CASSLDRTSGNEQFF
TGTGCCAGCAGCTTAGATCGAACTAGCGGCAATGAGCAGTTCTTC
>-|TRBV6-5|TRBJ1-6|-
CASSFYVNSPLHF
TGTGCCAGCAGTTTCTATGTTAATTCACCCCTCCACTTT
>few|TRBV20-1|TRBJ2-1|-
CSATGTLDEQFF
TGCAGTGCGACGGGGACGCTAGATGAGCAGTTCTTC
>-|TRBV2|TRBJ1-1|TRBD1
CASPRSGTAMNTEAFF
TGTGCCTCCCCCCGGTCCGGGACAGCGATGAACACTGAAGCTTTCTTT
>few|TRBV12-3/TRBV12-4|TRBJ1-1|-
CASSSANTNTEAFF
TGTGCCAGCAGTTCCGCTAACACGAACACTGAAGCTTTCTTT
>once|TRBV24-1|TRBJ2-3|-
CATSDGDGELTDTQYF
TGTGCCACCAGTGATGGGGATGGGGAGTTGACAGATACGCAGTATTTT
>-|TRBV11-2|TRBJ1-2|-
CASSQMGGFYGSTF
TGTGCCAGCAGCCAGATGGGGGGATTCTATGGCTCCACCTTC
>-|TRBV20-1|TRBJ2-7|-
CSAREASDYEQYF
TGCAGTGCTAGAGAGGCTAGCGACTACGAGCAGTACTTC
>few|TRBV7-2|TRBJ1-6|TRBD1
CASSSGTGNGSPLHF
TGTGCCAGCAGCTCGGGGACAGGGAACGGATCACCCCTCCACTTT
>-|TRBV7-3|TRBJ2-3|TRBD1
CASSWTGNGGDTQYF
TGTGCCAGCAGCTGGACAGGGAACGGGGGAGATACGCAGTATTTT
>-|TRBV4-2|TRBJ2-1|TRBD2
CASSQGAPGLALYNEQFF
TGTGCCAGCAGCCAAGGTGCCCCGGGACTAGCTCTCTACAATGAGCAGTTCTTC